This TCR beta chain was observed in a study of shared clonotypes between healthy human individuals. The naive CD8 population came from CD45RO-negative cells selected for CCR7, without terminally differentiated effector memory CD45RA+ cells. The CDR3 is 19 residues long. V gave up 6 bases and J gave up 1 base, with 26 bases separating them. Germline V gene data show CDR1 as LGHNA and CDR2 as YSLEER. At deep level, the assay was performed. Produced via immunoSEQ multiplex PCR; TCRdb's table is partial and in-frame only. The repertoire holds over 2,000,000 clones, 93% seen once, with roughly 1.7% in the top ten.

The sequenced sample consisted of naive CD8+ T cells from PBMCs. The V gene is TRBV4-3, the J gene TRBJ2-3, with TRBD2 as a possible D gene (6 bases). This receptor was obtained from a man between 18 and 35 years old in good health. Some clones in this sample may be carry-over from other donors' samples. The DNA for the CDR3 is TGCGCCAGCAGTCCTTTTGGGCTAGCGCCGGCGGTGGGCACAGATACGCAGTATTTT. This codes for CASSPFGLAPAVGTDTQYF.